The 32 T cell receptor beta chains presented below share a single source sample, sequenced in a study of cytomegalovirus exposure and HLA in healthy donors. Both 60 Vbeta primers and 13 Jbeta primers went into the PCR. Assay used: immunoSEQ multiplex PCR; TCRdb lists only in-frame clones, some missing. The table lists approximately 91,000 clones, around 84% of them singletons, with about 9.4% in the top ten. The sample consisted of PBMCs. These receptors all stem from a human donor in good health.

The chain recombines TRBV27 with TRBJ2-1; weak D call: TRBD2 (5 bases). V was pared by 7 bases and J by 7 bases, with 26 bases between. Germline V gives CDR1 MNHEY, CDR2 SMNVEV (reference sequence). This CDR3 is built from 17 residues. CDR3 protein: CASMSRAGVDFRNEQFF. The CDR3 DNA sequence: TGTGCCAGCATGTCCCGAGCCGGGGTTGACTTTCGGAATGAGCAGTTCTTC.

Notes on this clone: One end of the junction fails to match germline, which may point to a read error. This sequence joins TRBV7-9 and TRBJ2-7; 7 nucleotides line up with TRBD1. CDR1 and CDR2 (germline): SEHNR, FQNEAQ (reference sequence). The CDR3 sequence is 12 residues long. The DNA for the CDR3 is TGTTCCAGCTCAGGGACAGCCTACGAGCAGTACTTC. The encoded protein is CSSSGTAYEQYF.

The chain combines TRBV7-9 with TRBJ1-5; the D gene is possibly TRBD1 (6 bases). The CDR3 covers 17 residues. CDR1 is SEHNR and CDR2 is FQNEAQ in the germline V gene (reference sequence). The V end was cut by 1 base, the J end by 2 bases, with 15 bases between. DNA of the CDR3: TGTGCCAGCAGCTTAGGGCGGGGGGGCAGCGGCAATCAGCCCCAGCATTTT. Its protein is CASSLGRGGSGNQPQHF. Filled out from reference TRBV7-9 and TRBJ1-5, the complete variable domain reads DTGVSQNPRHKITKRGQNVTFRCDPISEHNRLYWYRQTLGQGPEFLTYFQNEAQLEKSRLLSDRFSAERPKGSFSTLEIQRTEQGDSAMYLCASSLGRGGSGNQPQHFGDGTRLSIL.

This chain joins TRBV11-2 and TRBJ2-7; weak D call: TRBD1 (6 bases). Trimming pared 5 bases from V and 0 bases from J, leaving 14 bases between. The CDR3 contains 15 residues. Germline CDR1 and CDR2: SGHAT and FQNNGV. The DNA for the CDR3 is TGTGCCAGCAGCCATACAGGGTTCAGCTCCTACGAGCAGTACTTC. Its protein is CASSHTGFSSYEQYF. Combining the CDR3 with reference TRBV11-2 and TRBJ2-7 gives the whole variable domain EAGVAQSPRYKIIEKRQSVAFWCNPISGHATLYWYQQILGQGPKLLIQFQNNGVVDDSQLPKDRFSAERLKGVDSTLKIQPAKLEDSAVYLCASSHTGFSSYEQYFGPGTRLTVT.

The chain employs TRBV5-6 and TRBJ2-7, with 7 bases that match TRBD2. V dropped 0 bases and J dropped 4; count of bases not matched to a gene: 13. This CDR3 has 17 amino acids. CDR1 and CDR2 from the germline V gene are SGHDT and YYEEEE. DNA for the CDR3: TGTGCCAGCAGCTTGGCCCCCACTTTAGCGGGTACTTACGAGCAGTACTTC. Protein sequence: CASSLAPTLAGTYEQYF.

The chain carries TRBV9 and TRBJ2-1; TRBD2 agrees at 7 bases. V was pared by 0 bases and J by 7 bases, with 4 bases of the junction left unmatched. The CDR3 has 14 amino acids. Germline values: CDR1 SGDLS, CDR2 YYNGEE. The CDR3 here is CASSVEMGGNEQFF. Written as DNA, the CDR3 is TGTGCCAGCAGCGTAGAGATGGGGGGGAATGAGCAGTTCTTC. The full variable domain, its missing parts supplied by reference TRBV9 and TRBJ2-1, is DSGVTQTPKHLITATGQRVTLRCSPRSGDLSVYWYQQSLDQGLQFLIQYYNGEERAKGNILERFSAQQFPDLHSELNLSSLELGDSALYFCASSVEMGGNEQFFGPGTRLTVL.

V usage is TRBV27 and J usage is TRBJ1-6, with a possible D match to TRBD1 (6 bases). This CDR3 comprises 14 residues. The V gene's germline CDR1 is MNHEY and CDR2 SMNVEV (reference sequence). Trimming took 3 bases from V and 10 from J, leaving 13 bases between them. CDR3 nucleotide sequence: TGTGCCAGCAGTTTCAGGGGAGCGGAGTCACCCCTCCACTTT. Protein sequence: CASSFRGAESPLHF.

V and J are TRBV5-4 and TRBJ1-2; 9 bases match TRBD1. The V and J ends lost 4 bases and 4 bases, in that order; junction bases with no gene match: 5. Germline V gene data show CDR1 as SGHNT and CDR2 as YYREEE (reference sequence). This CDR3 comprises 14 residues. The CDR3, as DNA: TGTGCCAGCAGCGGGGGACAGGGCTCCTATGGCTACACCTTC. This gives the protein CASSGGQGSYGYTF.

This clone was counted only a few times. The gene calls are TRBV7-3 and TRBJ1-4, with D possibly matching TRBD1 (6 bases). Germline CDR1 SGHTA, CDR2 FQGTGA. V shed 1 base and J shed 8 bases, with 17 bases lying between them. The CDR3 has 16 residues. The CDR3 nucleotides read TGTGCCAGCAGCTTAAGGGCGGCGGGGGGCCGGGAAAAACTGTTTTTT. Its protein is CASSLRAAGGREKLFF.

The chain carries TRBV29-1 and TRBJ2-2; TRBD2 aligns across 16 bases. The germline CDR1 and CDR2 sequences are SQVTM and ANQGSEA. Trimming removed 3 bases from V and 7 bases from J; junction bases left unmatched: 17. The CDR3 runs 20 residues. CDR3 sequence: CSVDVGSPGLAGGPGGELFF. The CDR3 bases are TGCAGCGTTGATGTGGGCAGTCCGGGACTAGCGGGAGGGCCAGGCGGGGAGCTGTTTTTT.

The chain combines TRBV7-3 with TRBJ2-3; D possibly corresponds to TRBD2 (7 bases). The CDR3 spans 15 residues. The germline V gene has CDR1 SGHTA and CDR2 FQGTGA. Between the trimmed V and J ends, which lost 5 bases and 2 bases, there was a span of 14 bases. The CDR3 nucleotides read TGTGCCAGCAGCCTGGCGGGGGCCTTCACAGATACGCAGTATTTT. This sequence encodes CASSLAGAFTDTQYF.

The V and J genes are TRBV5-6 and TRBJ1-6, with a possible D match to TRBD1 (6 bases). The V end lost 0 bases, the J end lost 8 bases, and 12 bases lay between the germline ends. CDR1 SGHDT and CDR2 YYEEEE come from the germline V gene. This CDR3 has 15 amino acids. This CDR3 is CASSLEDRVYSPLHF. CDR3 nucleotides: TGTGCCAGCAGCTTGGAGGACAGAGTGTATTCACCCCTCCACTTT.

V is TRBV25-1 and J is TRBJ1-2; 8 nucleotides line up with TRBD1. The germline V gene encodes CDR1 MGHDK and CDR2 SYGVNS. Trimming removed 2 bases from V and 8 bases from J; junction bases left unmatched: 10. The CDR3 has 15 residues. CDR3 amino acids: CASSETRGQGPGYTF. The CDR3 DNA reads TGTGCCAGCAGTGAAACGCGTGGACAGGGCCCGGGCTACACCTTC.

This sequence joins TRBV7-2 and TRBJ2-1, with TRBD2 matching over 9 bases. The germline V gene has CDR1 SGHTA and CDR2 FQGNSA. V shed 6 bases, J shed 1 base, and the junction held 4 bases outside the gene matches. This CDR3 region has 15 residues. The CDR3 loop is CASSPSGRSYNEQFF. The CDR3 bases are TGTGCCAGCAGTCCGAGCGGGAGGTCCTACAATGAGCAGTTCTTC.

V and J are TRBV19 and TRBJ2-7; 9 positions agree with TRBD2. Germline trimming cut 5 bases from V and 2 bases from J; bases unmatched to any gene: 13. Germline CDR1 reads LNHDA; CDR2 reads SQIVND (reference sequence). The CDR3 has 17 amino acids. DNA for the CDR3: TGTGCCAGTAGTGTCCATAGCGGGGGCCCCATACCCTACGAGCAGTACTTC. This translates into CASSVHSGGPIPYEQYF.

The genes are TRBV29-1 and TRBJ1-1; the match to TRBD1 covers 7 bases. Germline V gene sequence: CDR1 SQVTM, CDR2 ANQGSEA. This CDR3 comprises 14 residues. The V gene end was trimmed by 7 bases and the J gene end by 0 bases; junction bases not matched to a gene: 8. The CDR3 spells CSGLGDSLNTEAFF. The CDR3 region has the DNA TGCAGCGGGCTGGGGGACAGTTTGAACACTGAAGCTTTCTTT.

The CDR3 nucleotides are TGTGCCACCAGCAGAGAGATAGCGGATACGCAGTATTTT. It specifies CATSREIADTQYF. The chain links TRBV15 to TRBJ2-3; possibly TRBD2 for D (5 bases). Per germline, CDR1 LNHNV and CDR2 YYDKDF (reference sequence). The V and J ends lost 0 bases and 6 bases respectively, with 7 bases between them. CDR3 size: 13 residues.

The DNA for the CDR3 is TGTGCCAGCAGCCCAGGATTGGGCAATCAGCCCCAGCATTTT. Its translation is CASSPGLGNQPQHF. This rearrangement joins TRBV11-2 to TRBJ1-5; D call uncertain. The ends were cut back, 5 bases at V and 2 bases at J, with 10 bases in the middle. Germline V gene sequence: CDR1 SGHAT, CDR2 FQNNGV. CDR3 length equals 14 residues. The entire variable domain, with the rest obtained from reference TRBV11-2 and TRBJ1-5, is as follows: EAGVAQSPRYKIIEKRQSVAFWCNPISGHATLYWYQQILGQGPKLLIQFQNNGVVDDSQLPKDRFSAERLKGVDSTLKIQPAKLEDSAVYLCASSPGLGNQPQHFGDGTRLSIL.

This clone was recorded a few times. The V call is TRBV6-5, the J call TRBJ2-2; D call uncertain. V was clipped by 0 bases and J by 7 bases, with 6 bases between them. The germline CDR1 and CDR2 sequences are MNHEY and SVGAGI. The CDR3 extends over 13 amino acids. The CDR3 DNA follows: TGTGCCAGCAGTTACTCAAACTACGGGGAGCTGTTTTTT. Its translation: CASSYSNYGELFF.

The rearrangement uses TRBV29-1 and TRBJ2-5, with 8 nucleotides matching TRBD1. Germline CDR1 and CDR2: SQVTM and ANQGSEA. Trimming cost V 7 bases and J 5 bases; bases outside gene matches: 3. The length of the CDR3 is 11 residues. Written as DNA, the CDR3 is TGCAGCGCGGGACAGGTGGAGACCCAGTACTTC. Protein sequence: CSAGQVETQYF. The variable domain in full, completed from reference TRBV29-1 and TRBJ2-5, reads SAVISQKPSRDICQRGTSLTIQCQVDSQVTMMFWYRQQPGQSLTLIATANQGSEATYESGFVIDKFPISRPNLTFSTLTVSNMSPEDSSIYLCSAGQVETQYFGPGTRLLVL.

This clone was seen once. The chain uses TRBV7-6 and TRBJ2-5; 16 positions agree with TRBD2. The CDR3 contains 19 residues. After removal of 4 bases from V and 4 bases from J, the junction contained 12 bases not matched to a gene. Germline V lookup: CDR1 SGHVS, CDR2 FNYEAQ. DNA of the CDR3: TGTGCCAGCAGCTCCCCGGGACTAGCGGGGGGGCCTGTCGGAGAGACCCAGTACTTC. Amino acid sequence: CASSSPGLAGGPVGETQYF.

This chain joins TRBV7-6 and TRBJ1-6; 8 bases are a match to TRBD1. Germline-derived CDR1 and CDR2 are SGHVS and FNYEAQ. This CDR3 is built from 14 residues. J was trimmed by 7 bases and V by 4 bases; bases with no gene match: 3. This CDR3 reads CASSSDRGNSPLHF. CDR3 nucleotides: TGTGCCAGCAGCTCTGACAGGGGAAATTCACCCCTCCACTTT.

This chain links TRBV30 with TRBJ2-3; 10 bases map to TRBD2. Germline loops: CDR1 GTSNPN, CDR2 SVGIG (reference sequence). Trimming took 1 base from V and 2 from J; bases not matched to a gene: 12. This CDR3 comprises 18 residues. The CDR3 is CAWSGIILAGGPTDTQYF. The CDR3 DNA is TGTGCCTGGAGTGGGATAATTTTAGCGGGGGGCCCCACAGATACGCAGTATTTT.

J is TRBJ2-1 and V is TRBV10-1, with TRBD2 as a possible D gene (6 bases). CDR1 is WNHNN, CDR2 SYGVQD, per germline (reference sequence). The CDR3 totals 15 residues. V lost 8 bases and J lost 0, with 14 bases in between. DNA of the CDR3: TGCGCCAGCCTTCGGCGGGGCCTCTCCTACAATGAGCAGTTCTTC. This encodes CASLRRGLSYNEQFF.

The chain is built from TRBV7-2 and TRBJ2-3; possible D gene TRBD2, 6 bases. The germline gives CDR1 SGHTA, CDR2 FQGNSA. The CDR3 extends over 17 amino acids. V lost 5 bases and J lost 7, with 25 bases in between. This chain's CDR3 is CASSQPGLRRSTYTQYF. CDR3 nucleotide sequence: TGTGCCAGCAGCCAACCGGGACTGAGGAGATCTACATATACGCAGTATTTT.

This chain links TRBV4-2 with TRBJ2-3, with 9 nucleotides matching TRBD2. The CDR3 is 15 residues long. CDR1 is LGHNA, CDR2 YNFKEQ, per germline. Unmatched junction bases numbered 14, after V lost 11 bases and J lost 5 bases. The DNA for the CDR3 is TGTGCCCACTCTAGGGCGGGGGGGCCTAGAGATACGCAGTATTTT. It codes for CAHSRAGGPRDTQYF.

This clone came up once. The V and J genes are TRBV4-1 and TRBJ2-5; D not certain. CDR1 MGHRA and CDR2 YSYEKL come from the germline V gene. The CDR3 is 14 amino acids. The ends were cut back, 0 bases at V and 9 bases at J, with 14 bases in the middle. The CDR3 loop is CASSQDLVGKAQYF. For the CDR3, the DNA is TGCGCCAGCAGCCAAGATCTAGTAGGAAAGGCCCAGTACTTC.

This clone was picked up a small number of times. The chain carries TRBV7-9 and TRBJ2-5; 15 positions match TRBD2. With V trimmed by 4 bases and J by 5 bases, 2 bases remained unmatched. Germline V gene sequence: CDR1 SEHNR, CDR2 FQNEAQ (reference sequence). The CDR3 sequence is 15 residues long. CDR3 loop: CASSSGTSGRETQYF. The CDR3 DNA is TGTGCCAGCAGCTCCGGGACTAGCGGGAGGGAGACCCAGTACTTC.

This clone was observed a handful of times. This chain connects TRBV5-3 to TRBJ2-3; tentative D call: TRBD2 (7 bases). TRBV5-3 is an ORF for which the function is uncertain. V was shortened by 7 bases and J by 6 bases, with 18 bases between the two germline ends. The CDR3 runs 14 residues. The CDR3 here is CARDLAGAGDTQYF. CDR3 in DNA: TGTGCCAGAGACCTTGCGGGGGCCGGGGATACGCAGTATTTT.

This clone was seen only a few times. The chain joins TRBV6-5 to TRBJ1-6; maybe TRBD1 (5 bases). This CDR3 is 14 amino acids long. With 4 bases removed from V and 9 bases from J, the gap between germline ends came to 13 bases. Germline V gives CDR1 MNHEY, CDR2 SVGAGI. The CDR3 nucleotides are TGTGCCAGCAGTTTCTCATCCAGGGCTTCACCCCTCCACTTT. This sequence encodes CASSFSSRASPLHF.

In this sample, this clone turned up a few times. CDR3 DNA sequence: TGTGCCAGCAGCCAGGGACAGAACTATGGCTACACCTTC. It is translated as CASSQGQNYGYTF. The rearrangement joins TRBV6-5 to TRBJ1-2; 7 bases are a match to TRBD1. This CDR3 is built from 13 residues. Germline loops: CDR1 MNHEY, CDR2 SVGAGI. Unmatched junction bases numbered 3, after V lost 6 bases and J lost 2 bases.

V is TRBV28 and J is TRBJ1-1, with a weak D call TRBD1 (5 bases). From germline, CDR1 is MDHEN and CDR2 SYDVKM. Trimming pared 4 bases from V and 8 bases from J, leaving 11 bases between. CDR3 length: 12 amino acids. CDR3 loop: CASSSLPGEAFF. CDR3 nucleotide sequence: TGTGCCAGCAGTTCCCTCCCAGGGGAAGCTTTCTTT.